This T cell receptor (beta chain) was sequenced for a study of blood T cell repertoires in COVID-19. As handled by the study authors: Amplification of reference gene primers provided the estimated nucleated cell counts. Clones were sequenced by immunoSEQ multiplex PCR, and TCRdb holds only the in-frame ones, with some missing. The V and J calls and clone size are taken from that table; D and trimming were inferred from the DNA. The table lists 100,000 to 150,000 clones, about 89% of them singletons. The CDR3 is made up of 15 amino acids. Germline CDR1 LGHNA, CDR2 YSLEER. The V end was cut by 0 bases, the J end by 7 bases, with 10 bases between. This clone was seen more than once but under ten times.

Sequencing used peripheral blood. The sequence derives from a man aged 55 to 69 with COVID-19, enrolled during active disease. The V gene is TRBV4-3, the J gene TRBJ1-6; D is uncertain. The CDR3 nucleotides read TGCGCCAGCAGCCAAGATCCGGCGGGGAATTCACCCCTCCACTTT. Protein: CASSQDPAGNSPLHF.